Reported below is one T cell receptor (beta chain). This sample was included in a study of cytomegalovirus exposure and HLA in healthy donors. The PCR made use of 60 Vbeta and 13 Jbeta primers. TCRdb's copy holds only in-frame clones and misses some; the assay was immunoSEQ multiplex PCR. This repertoire includes fewer than 250,000 clones. The receptor comes from a young woman in good health and CMV-seropositive. The sample comprised PBMCs.

The CDR3 DNA reads as TGCGCCAGCAGCACACAGGGGGCAGGGCAGGGGAACACTGAAGCTTTCTTT. Translating it yields CASSTQGAGQGNTEAFF. V and J are TRBV4-1 and TRBJ1-1, with 9 bases aligning to TRBD1. Germline values: CDR1 MGHRA, CDR2 YSYEKL. Unmatched junction bases numbered 11, after V lost 5 bases and J lost 1 base. The CDR3 covers 17 residues.